Listed below are T cell receptor beta chains from one sample, sequenced in a study of blood T cell repertoires in COVID-19. Sequenced by immunoSEQ multiplex PCR; TCRdb stores in-frame clones only, minus some. The sample shows almost 70,000 clones, approximately 79% of them seen only once. What was sequenced was peripheral blood. The receptor set was obtained from a man aged 60 to 75 with acute or convalescent COVID-19. Each CDR3 is given with its conserved first and last residue. D genes are given only for firm matches. Rows may omit the clone size; those that give it use once, few, many or a size class.

CDR3nt,CDR3aa,d_gene,v_gene,j_gene,abundance
TGTGCCAGCAGCTTAGGGTGGCAGGCTAGCAATCAGCCCCAGCATTTT,CASSLGWQASNQPQHF,.,TRBV7-2,TRBJ1-5,.
TGTGCCAGCAGTTTATTTGGGGGCTGGACTGAAGCTTTCTTT,CASSLFGGWTEAFF,.,TRBV28,TRBJ1-1,.
TGTGCCAGCAGCTCGACAGGGTATACAGATACGCAGTATTTT,CASSSTGYTDTQYF,TRBD1,TRBV7-2,TRBJ2-3,.
TGTGCCTGGATTACGAGGGGGATGAACACTGAAGCTTTCTTT,CAWITRGMNTEAFF,.,TRBV30,TRBJ1-1,.
TGTGCCAGCTCACCCACATGGAGTCTGTCCCTCGGCTACACCTTC,CASSPTWSLSLGYTF,.,TRBV18,TRBJ1-2,.
TGTGCCAGCAGCGTAGGACTAGATCTGCCCGAGCAGTACTTC,CASSVGLDLPEQYF,.,TRBV9,TRBJ2-7,.
TGTGCCAGCAGTTTATACAGGGACACTGAAGCTTTCTTT,CASSLYRDTEAFF,.,TRBV12-3/TRBV12-4,TRBJ1-1,.
TGTGCCAGTAGACGGGGGAACGGGGAGACCCAGTACTTC,CASRRGNGETQYF,.,TRBV19,TRBJ2-5,.
TGTGCCAGCAGCTTAAGGACAGGGGTATTATCGGGTGAGCAGTTCTTC,CASSLRTGVLSGEQFF,TRBD1,TRBV11-2,TRBJ2-1,.
TGTGCCAGCAGCCTCACCGGGGAGCTGTTTTTT,CASSLTGELFF,.,TRBV2,TRBJ2-2,.
TGTGCCAGCCAGTATTCGGGTGAGCAGTACTTC,CASQYSGEQYF,.,TRBV2,TRBJ2-7,.
TGTGCCAGCAGTGACCCGGGGTTGAATGGCTACACCTTC,CASSDPGLNGYTF,.,TRBV2,TRBJ1-2,.
TGTGCCAGCAGCCAGAATCTGGGCACCTACAATGAGCAGTTCTTC,CASSQNLGTYNEQFF,.,TRBV14,TRBJ2-1,.
TGTGCCAGCAGTTACCTCGGACAGGGTCCTCAAGAGACCCAGTACTTC,CASSYLGQGPQETQYF,TRBD1,TRBV6-5,TRBJ2-5,few
TGTGCCAGCAGCTTCCCGGGAAGGGAAGAGACCCAGTACTTC,CASSFPGREETQYF,.,TRBV5-4,TRBJ2-5,.
TGTGCCAGCGCAAAACAAGCGGTCATGGCAGATACGCAGTATTTT,CASAKQAVMADTQYF,.,TRBV6-4,TRBJ2-3,.
TGCGCCAGCAGCTTGGCTAGTGTTTACGAGCAGTACTTC,CASSLASVYEQYF,.,TRBV5-1,TRBJ2-7,.
TGTGCCAGCAGTGAGGGACAGGTTAATGCCAACGTCCTGACTTTC,CASSEGQVNANVLTF,TRBD1,TRBV6-2/TRBV6-3,TRBJ2-6,few
TGCGCCAGCAGCCAACGGACAGGGGGCGATTCACCCCTCCACTTT,CASSQRTGGDSPLHF,TRBD1,TRBV4-1,TRBJ1-6,.
TGCAGCGTTGAACAGGGCTTCTCTGGAAACACCATATATTTT,CSVEQGFSGNTIYF,.,TRBV29-1,TRBJ1-3,few
TGTGCCAGCAGTAAACTCAGCGCTGAAGCTTTCTTT,CASSKLSAEAFF,.,TRBV6-5,TRBJ1-1,few
TGTGCCAGCAGCCACCCTGTGGGGGGATCCCCAAGATACAATGAGCAGTTCTTC,CASSHPVGGSPRYNEQFF,.,TRBV7-8,TRBJ2-1,.
TGCGCCAGCAGCTTGGTGGCCTCTGGGGCCAACGTCCTGACTTTC,CASSLVASGANVLTF,.,TRBV5-1,TRBJ2-6,.
TGTGCCAGCAGCGTAAGCATTTCCGGGGAGCTGTTTTTT,CASSVSISGELFF,.,TRBV9,TRBJ2-2,few
TGCGCCAGCAGCTTACGGGACAGAGCCTACGAGCAGTACTTC,CASSLRDRAYEQYF,TRBD1,TRBV5-1,TRBJ2-7,.
TGTGCCAGCAGCAGGGAGGCCCTCCCCCACAATTATAATTCACCCCTCCACTTT,CASSREALPHNYNSPLHF,.,TRBV27,TRBJ1-6,.
TGTGCCAGCAGCCTGGGTAGCGGGGGACTGTACAATGAGCAGTTCTTC,CASSLGSGGLYNEQFF,TRBD2,TRBV11-2,TRBJ2-1,once
TGTGCCAGCAGCAAACTAGCGGGGGGAGACACCGGGGAGCTGTTTTTT,CASSKLAGGDTGELFF,TRBD2,TRBV5-6,TRBJ2-2,.
TGTGCCAGTAGTGAGACCGGGACAACCAATGAGCAGTTCTTC,CASSETGTTNEQFF,.,TRBV19,TRBJ2-1,.
TGTGCCAGCAGCGGATGGACTCAAGGACAGTACTCTGGAAACACCATATATTTT,CASSGWTQGQYSGNTIYF,.,TRBV3-1/TRBV3-2,TRBJ1-3,.
TGTGCCAGCAAATTCCTTAGTAGTGATGGCTACACCTTC,CASKFLSSDGYTF,.,TRBV7-8,TRBJ1-2,.
TGCGCCAGCAGCTTGGGTTCGACACCCATGAACACTGAAGCTTTCTTT,CASSLGSTPMNTEAFF,.,TRBV5-1,TRBJ1-1,.
TGTGCCAGCAGCTCAAATCCAAATTCACCCCTCCACTTT,CASSSNPNSPLHF,.,TRBV7-2,TRBJ1-6,.
TGTGCCAGCACGAGGGACTTCCACTACGAGCAGTACTTC,CASTRDFHYEQYF,.,TRBV6-6,TRBJ2-7,.
TGTGCCAGCAGCGTTGACAGGGGGCCCTACAATGAGCAGTTCTTC,CASSVDRGPYNEQFF,TRBD1,TRBV9,TRBJ2-1,.
TGTGCCAGTAGTATATCCCCCCGACAGGCAAGTACCCAGTACTTC,CASSISPRQASTQYF,.,TRBV19,TRBJ2-5,.
TGTGCCAGCAGTTACGGGACAGATTACACCGGGGAGCTGTTTTTT,CASSYGTDYTGELFF,TRBD1,TRBV6-5,TRBJ2-2,.
TGCGCCAGCCCCGGACAGGGTGACTATGGCTACACCTTC,CASPGQGDYGYTF,TRBD1,TRBV10-1,TRBJ1-2,few
TGTGCCATCAGTTCCGACAACTCTGGAAACACCATATATTTT,CAISSDNSGNTIYF,.,TRBV10-3,TRBJ1-3,.
TGTGCCAGCAGCAGGGGCAACTATGGCTACACCTTC,CASSRGNYGYTF,.,TRBV12-3/TRBV12-4,TRBJ1-2,.